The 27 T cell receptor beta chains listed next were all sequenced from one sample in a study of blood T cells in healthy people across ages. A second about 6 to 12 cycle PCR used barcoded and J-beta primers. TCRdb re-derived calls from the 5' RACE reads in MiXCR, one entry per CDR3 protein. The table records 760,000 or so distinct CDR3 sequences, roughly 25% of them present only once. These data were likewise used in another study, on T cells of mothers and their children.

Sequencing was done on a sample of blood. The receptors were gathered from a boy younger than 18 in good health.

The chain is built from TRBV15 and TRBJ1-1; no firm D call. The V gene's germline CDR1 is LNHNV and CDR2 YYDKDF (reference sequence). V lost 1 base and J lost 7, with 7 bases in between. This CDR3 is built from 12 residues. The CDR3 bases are TGTGCCACCAGCAGAGTGGGGTATGAAGCTTTCTTT. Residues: CATSRVGYEAFF.

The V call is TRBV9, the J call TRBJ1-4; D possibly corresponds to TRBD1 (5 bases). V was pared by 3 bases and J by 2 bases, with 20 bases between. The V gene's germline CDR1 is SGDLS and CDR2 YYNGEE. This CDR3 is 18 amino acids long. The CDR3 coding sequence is TGTGCCAGCAGCGATAATCCGCACCAGGGAACCACTAATGAAAAACTGTTTTTT. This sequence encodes CASSDNPHQGTTNEKLFF.

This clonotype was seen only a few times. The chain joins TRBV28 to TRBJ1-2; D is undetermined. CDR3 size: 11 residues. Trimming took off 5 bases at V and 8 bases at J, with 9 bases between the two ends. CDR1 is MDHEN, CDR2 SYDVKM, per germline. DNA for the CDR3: TGTGCCAGCAGTACCTTGGGGGGCTACACCTTC. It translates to CASSTLGGYTF.

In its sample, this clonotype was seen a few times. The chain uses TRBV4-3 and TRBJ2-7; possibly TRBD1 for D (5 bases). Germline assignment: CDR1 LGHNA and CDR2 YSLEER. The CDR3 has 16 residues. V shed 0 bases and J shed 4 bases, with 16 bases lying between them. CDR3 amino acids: CASSQEEDNGLYEQYF. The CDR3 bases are TGCGCCAGCAGCCAAGAAGAGGACAACGGCTTATACGAGCAGTACTTC.

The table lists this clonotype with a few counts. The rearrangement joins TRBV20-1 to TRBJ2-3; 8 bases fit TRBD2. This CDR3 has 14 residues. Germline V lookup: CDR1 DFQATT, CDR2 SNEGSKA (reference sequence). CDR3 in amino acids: CSIGGVYSTDTQYF. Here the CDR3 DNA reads TGCAGCATCGGGGGGGTTTATAGCACAGATACGCAGTATTTT.

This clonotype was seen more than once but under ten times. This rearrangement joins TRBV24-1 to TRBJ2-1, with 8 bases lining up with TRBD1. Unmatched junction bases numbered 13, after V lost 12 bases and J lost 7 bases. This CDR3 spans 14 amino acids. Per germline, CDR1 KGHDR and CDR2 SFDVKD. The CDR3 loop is CAGPGRGPNNEQFF. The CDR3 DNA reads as TGTGCCGGCCCTGGCAGGGGGCCGAATAATGAGCAGTTCTTC.

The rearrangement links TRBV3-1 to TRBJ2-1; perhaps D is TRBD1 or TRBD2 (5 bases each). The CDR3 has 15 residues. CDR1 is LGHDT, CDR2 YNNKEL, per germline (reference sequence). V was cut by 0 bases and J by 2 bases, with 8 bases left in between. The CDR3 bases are TGTGCCAGCAGCCAAGATGGGGGACCCTACAATGAGCAGTTCTTC. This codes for CASSQDGGPYNEQFF.

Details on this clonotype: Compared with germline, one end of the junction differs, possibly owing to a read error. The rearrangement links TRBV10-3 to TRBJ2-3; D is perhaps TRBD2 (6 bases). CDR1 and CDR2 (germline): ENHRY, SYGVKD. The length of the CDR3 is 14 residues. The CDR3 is CAIRQGQEGDAQYF. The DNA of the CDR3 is TGTGCCATCAGGCAGGGTCAGGAGGGAGATGCGCAGTATTTT.

CDR3 sequence: CASAQTASSYEQYF. CDR3 DNA sequence: TGTGCTAGTGCCCAGACGGCGAGCTCCTACGAGCAGTACTTC. The V and J genes are TRBV12-5 and TRBJ2-5; D is undetermined. TRBJ2-7 matches the DNA end more closely, so the J call is doubtful. Germline-derived CDR1 and CDR2 are LGHNT and FRNRAP. The CDR3 loop spans 14 amino acids.

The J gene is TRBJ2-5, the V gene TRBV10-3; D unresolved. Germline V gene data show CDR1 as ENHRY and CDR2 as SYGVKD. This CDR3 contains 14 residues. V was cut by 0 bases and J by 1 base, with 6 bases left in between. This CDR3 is CAISESAFQETQYF. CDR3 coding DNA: TGTGCCATCAGTGAGTCGGCCTTCCAAGAGACCCAGTACTTC.

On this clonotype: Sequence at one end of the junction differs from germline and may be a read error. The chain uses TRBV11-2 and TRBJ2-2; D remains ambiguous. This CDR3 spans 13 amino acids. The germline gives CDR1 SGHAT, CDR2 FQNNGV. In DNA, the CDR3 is TGTGCCAGTAGCTATTTTAAAACCGGGGAGCTGTTTTTT. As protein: CASSYFKTGELFF. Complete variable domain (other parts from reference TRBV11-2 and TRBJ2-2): EAGVAQSPRYKIIEKRQSVAFWCNPISGHATLYWYQQILGQGPKLLIQFQNNGVVDDSQLPKDRFSAERLKGVDSTLKIQPAKLEDSAVYLCASSYFKTGELFFGEGSRLTVL.

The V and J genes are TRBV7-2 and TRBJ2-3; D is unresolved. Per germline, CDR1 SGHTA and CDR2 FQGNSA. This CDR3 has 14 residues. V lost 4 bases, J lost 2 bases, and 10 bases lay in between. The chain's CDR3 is CASSSQAYTDTQYF. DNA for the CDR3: TGTGCCAGCAGCTCCCAGGCCTACACAGATACGCAGTATTTT.

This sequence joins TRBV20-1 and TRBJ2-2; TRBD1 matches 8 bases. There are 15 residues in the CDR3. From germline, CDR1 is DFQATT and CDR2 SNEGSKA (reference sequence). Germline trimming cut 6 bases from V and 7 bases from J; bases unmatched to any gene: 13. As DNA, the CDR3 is TGCAGTGCCAACCGAGGACAGGGATTTGACGGGGAGCTGTTTTTT. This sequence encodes CSANRGQGFDGELFF.

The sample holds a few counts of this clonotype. In nucleotides, the CDR3 is TGTGCCAGCAGTTTATCAAGGTCTGAGCAGTTCTTC. This translates into CASSLSRSEQFF. The chain is built from TRBV27 and TRBJ2-1; D not certain. Germline CDR1 MNHEY, CDR2 SMNVEV (reference sequence). The CDR3 extends over 12 amino acids. Trimming left V 0 bases short and J 9 bases short, with 6 bases between.

CDR3 sequence reads: CSARDWTGGDTGELFF. CDR3 sequence (DNA): TGCAGTGCTAGAGATTGGACAGGGGGAGACACCGGGGAGCTGTTTTTT. J is TRBJ2-2 and V is TRBV20-1; 10 positions match TRBD1. The CDR3 has 16 amino acids. Losses at the gene ends were 0 bases for V and 3 bases for J; bases not matched to a gene: 4. Germline lookup yields CDR1 DFQATT and CDR2 SNEGSKA (reference sequence).

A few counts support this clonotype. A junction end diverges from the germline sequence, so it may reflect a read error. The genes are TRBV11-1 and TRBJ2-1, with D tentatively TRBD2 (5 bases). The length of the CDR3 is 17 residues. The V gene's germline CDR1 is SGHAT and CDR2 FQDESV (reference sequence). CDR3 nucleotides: TGTGCCAGTAGCTTAGAATGGGAGAGTCAGATTAACAATGAGCAGTTCTTC. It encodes CASSLEWESQINNEQFF.

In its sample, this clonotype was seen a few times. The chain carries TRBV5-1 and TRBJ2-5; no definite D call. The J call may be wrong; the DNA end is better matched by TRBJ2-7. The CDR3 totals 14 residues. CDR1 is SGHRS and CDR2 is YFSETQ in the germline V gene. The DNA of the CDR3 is TGCGCCAGCAGCTCACTGCAGGTTCTCCACGAGCAGTACTTC. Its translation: CASSSLQVLHEQYF.

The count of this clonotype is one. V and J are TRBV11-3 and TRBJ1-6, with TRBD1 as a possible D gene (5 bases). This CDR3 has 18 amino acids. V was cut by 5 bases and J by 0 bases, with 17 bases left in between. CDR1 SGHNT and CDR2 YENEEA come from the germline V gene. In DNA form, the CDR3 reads TGTGCCAGCAGCCTCCGGGACCGATTTAGCTCCTATAATTCACCCCTCCACTTT. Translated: CASSLRDRFSSYNSPLHF.

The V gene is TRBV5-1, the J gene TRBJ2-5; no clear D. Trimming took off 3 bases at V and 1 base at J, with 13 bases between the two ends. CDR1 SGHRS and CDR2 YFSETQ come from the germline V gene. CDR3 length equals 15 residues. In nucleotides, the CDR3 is TGCGCCAGCAGCTCGGACGGTTGGGTCCAAGAGACCCAGTACTTC. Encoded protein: CASSSDGWVQETQYF.

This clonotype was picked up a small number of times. CDR3 residues: CASSSETF. The CDR3 DNA reads TGTGCCAGCAGTTCAGAAACCTTC. This chain connects TRBV12-3 or TRBV12-4 to TRBJ1-2; D gene uncertain. CDR3 size: 8 residues. Trimming shortened V by 4 bases and J by 14 bases, and 5 bases separated the two germline ends.

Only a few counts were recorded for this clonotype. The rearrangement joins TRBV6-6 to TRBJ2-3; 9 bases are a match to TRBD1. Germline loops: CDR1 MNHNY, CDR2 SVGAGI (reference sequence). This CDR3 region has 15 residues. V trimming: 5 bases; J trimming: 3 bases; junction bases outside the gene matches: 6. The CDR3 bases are TGTGCCAGCAGTAAGAGGACAGGGGAAACAGATACGCAGTATTTT. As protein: CASSKRTGETDTQYF.

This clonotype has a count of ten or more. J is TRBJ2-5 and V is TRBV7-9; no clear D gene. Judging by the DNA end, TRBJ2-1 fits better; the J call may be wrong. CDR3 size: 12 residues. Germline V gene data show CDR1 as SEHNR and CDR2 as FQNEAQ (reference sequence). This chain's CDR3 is CASSPSGNEQFF. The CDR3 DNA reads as TGTGCCAGCAGCCCGAGTGGCAATGAGCAGTTCTTC.

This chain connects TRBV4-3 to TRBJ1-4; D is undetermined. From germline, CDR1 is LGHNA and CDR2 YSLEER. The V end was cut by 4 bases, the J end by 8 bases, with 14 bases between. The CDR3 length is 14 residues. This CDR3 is CASSRGRFREKLFF. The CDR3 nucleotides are TGCGCCAGCAGCCGCGGGAGATTTAGGGAAAAACTGTTTTTT.

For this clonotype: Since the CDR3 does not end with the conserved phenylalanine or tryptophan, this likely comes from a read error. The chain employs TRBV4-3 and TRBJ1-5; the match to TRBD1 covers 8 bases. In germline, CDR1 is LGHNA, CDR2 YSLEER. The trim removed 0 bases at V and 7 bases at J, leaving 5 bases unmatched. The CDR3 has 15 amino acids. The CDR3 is CASSQDIAGGQPQHL. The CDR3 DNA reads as TGCGCCAGCAGCCAAGATATCGCAGGGGGCCAGCCCCAGCATCTT.

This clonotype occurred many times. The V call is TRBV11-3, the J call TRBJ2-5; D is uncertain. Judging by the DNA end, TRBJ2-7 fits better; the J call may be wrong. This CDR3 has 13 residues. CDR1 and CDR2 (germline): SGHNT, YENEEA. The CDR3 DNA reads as TGTGCCAGCAGCTTCAGACCGGGCTACGAGCAGTACTTC. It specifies CASSFRPGYEQYF.

The CDR3 DNA reads as TGTGCCAGCAGCCAAAGGGTGAACACTGAAGCTTTCTTT. It codes for CASSQRVNTEAFF. The chain couples TRBV7-9 to TRBJ1-1, with D hard to call. This CDR3 has 13 residues. The germline V gene encodes CDR1 SEHNR and CDR2 FQNEAQ (reference sequence). The V end was cut by 5 bases, the J end by 0 bases, with 7 bases between.

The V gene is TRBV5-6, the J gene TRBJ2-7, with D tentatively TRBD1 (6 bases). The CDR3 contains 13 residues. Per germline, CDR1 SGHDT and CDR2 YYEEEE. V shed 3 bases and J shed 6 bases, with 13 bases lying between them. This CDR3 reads CASSSGHSCEQYF. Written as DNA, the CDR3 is TGTGCCAGCAGCTCGGGACATTCTTGCGAGCAGTACTTC.